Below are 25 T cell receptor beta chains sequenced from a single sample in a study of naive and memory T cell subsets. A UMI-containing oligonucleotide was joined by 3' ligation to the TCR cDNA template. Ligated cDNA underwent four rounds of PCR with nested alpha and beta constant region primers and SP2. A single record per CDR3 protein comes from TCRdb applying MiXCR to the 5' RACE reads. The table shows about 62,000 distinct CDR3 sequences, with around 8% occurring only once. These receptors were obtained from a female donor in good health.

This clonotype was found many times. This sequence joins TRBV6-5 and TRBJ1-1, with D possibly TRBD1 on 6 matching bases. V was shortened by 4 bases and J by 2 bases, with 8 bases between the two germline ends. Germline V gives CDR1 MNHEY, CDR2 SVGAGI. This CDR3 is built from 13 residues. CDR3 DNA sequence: TGTGCCAGCAGTTGGACAGTTAACACTGAAGCTTTCTTT. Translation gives CASSWTVNTEAFF.

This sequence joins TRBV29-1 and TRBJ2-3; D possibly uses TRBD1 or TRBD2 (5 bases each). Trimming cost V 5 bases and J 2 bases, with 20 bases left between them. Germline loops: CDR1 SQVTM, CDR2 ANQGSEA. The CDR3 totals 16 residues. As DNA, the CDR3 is TGCAGCGTTTTGAAAGTTGGGGCGGGTTACACAGATACGCAGTATTTT. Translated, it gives CSVLKVGAGYTDTQYF.

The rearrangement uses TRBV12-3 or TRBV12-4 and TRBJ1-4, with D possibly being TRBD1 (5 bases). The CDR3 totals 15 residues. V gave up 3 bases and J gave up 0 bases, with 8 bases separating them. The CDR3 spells CASSFGASTNEKLFF. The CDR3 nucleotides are TGTGCCAGCAGTTTCGGGGCTTCAACTAATGAAAAACTGTTTTTT.

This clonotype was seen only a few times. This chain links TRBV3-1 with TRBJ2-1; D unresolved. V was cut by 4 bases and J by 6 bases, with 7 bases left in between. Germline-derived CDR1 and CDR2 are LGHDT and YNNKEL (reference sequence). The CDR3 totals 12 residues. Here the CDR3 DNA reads TGTGCCAGCAGCCGTGTTCGCAATGAGCAGTTCTTC. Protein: CASSRVRNEQFF.

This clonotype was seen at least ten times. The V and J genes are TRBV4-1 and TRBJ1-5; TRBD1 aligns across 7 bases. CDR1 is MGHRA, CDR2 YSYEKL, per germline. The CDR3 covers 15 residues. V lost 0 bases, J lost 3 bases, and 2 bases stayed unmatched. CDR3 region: CASSQDQGVNQPQHF. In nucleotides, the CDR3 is TGCGCCAGCAGCCAAGATCAGGGGGTCAATCAGCCCCAGCATTTT.

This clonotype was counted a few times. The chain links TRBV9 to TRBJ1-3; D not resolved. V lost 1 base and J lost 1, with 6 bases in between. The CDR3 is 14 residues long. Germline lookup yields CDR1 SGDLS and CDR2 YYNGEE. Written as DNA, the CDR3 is TGTGCCAGCAGCGTATCACTGTCTGGAAACACCATATATTTT. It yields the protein CASSVSLSGNTIYF. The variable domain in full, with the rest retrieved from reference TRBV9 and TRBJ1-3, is DSGVTQTPKHLITATGQRVTLRCSPRSGDLSVYWYQQSLDQGLQFLIQYYNGEERAKGNILERFSAQQFPDLHSELNLSSLELGDSALYFCASSVSLSGNTIYFGEGSWLTVV.

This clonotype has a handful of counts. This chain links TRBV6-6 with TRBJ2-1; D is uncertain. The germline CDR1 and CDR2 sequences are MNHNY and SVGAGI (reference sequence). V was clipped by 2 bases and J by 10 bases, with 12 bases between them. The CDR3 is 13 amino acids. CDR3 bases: TGTGCCAGCAGTTACCCTCGGGTACTAGAGCAGTTCTTC. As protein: CASSYPRVLEQFF.

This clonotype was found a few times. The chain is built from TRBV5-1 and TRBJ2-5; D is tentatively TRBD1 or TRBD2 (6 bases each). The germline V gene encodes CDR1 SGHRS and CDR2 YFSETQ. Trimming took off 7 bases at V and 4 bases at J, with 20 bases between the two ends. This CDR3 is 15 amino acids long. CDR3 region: CASRTRGGFGETQYF. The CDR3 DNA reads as TGCGCCAGCCGCACGCGAGGGGGGTTCGGAGAGACCCAGTACTTC.

CDR3: CASRTGNYGYTF. The DNA of the CDR3 is TGTGCCAGCCGAACGGGCAACTATGGCTACACCTTC. This chain uses TRBV7-9 with TRBJ1-2, with D unresolved. Germline CDR1 is SEHNR and CDR2 is FQNEAQ (reference sequence). This CDR3 is built from 12 residues. Trimming took off 8 bases at V and 2 bases at J, with 9 bases between the two ends.

The CDR3 spells CATSRRGQEDTQYF. The CDR3 bases are TGTGCCACCAGCAGAAGGGGGCAGGAAGATACGCAGTATTTT. This chain links TRBV15 with TRBJ2-3; 7 bases line up with TRBD1. J lost 5 bases, V lost 2 bases, and 4 bases had no gene match. CDR1 is LNHNV and CDR2 is YYDKDF in the germline V gene (reference sequence). The CDR3 sequence is 14 residues long.

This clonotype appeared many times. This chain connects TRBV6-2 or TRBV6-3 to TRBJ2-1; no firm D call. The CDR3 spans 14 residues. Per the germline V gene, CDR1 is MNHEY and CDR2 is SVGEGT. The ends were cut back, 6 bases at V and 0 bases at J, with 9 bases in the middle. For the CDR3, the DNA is TGTGCCAGCAGCACGATTAGCTCCTACAATGAGCAGTTCTTC. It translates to CASSTISSYNEQFF.

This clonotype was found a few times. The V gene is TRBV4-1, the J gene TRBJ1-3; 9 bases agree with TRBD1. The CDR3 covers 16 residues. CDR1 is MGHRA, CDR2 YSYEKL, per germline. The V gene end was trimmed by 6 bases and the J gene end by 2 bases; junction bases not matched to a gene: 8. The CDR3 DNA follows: TGCGCCAGCAGTTCGACAGGGGGACCTACTGGAAACACCATATATTTT. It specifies CASSSTGGPTGNTIYF.

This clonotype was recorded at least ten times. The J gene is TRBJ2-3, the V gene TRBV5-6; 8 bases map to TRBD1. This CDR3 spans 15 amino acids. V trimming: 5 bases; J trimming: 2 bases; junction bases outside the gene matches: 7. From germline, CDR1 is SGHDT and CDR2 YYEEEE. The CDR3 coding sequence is TGTGCCAGCAGGTTGCAGGGGGCTATCACAGATACGCAGTATTTT. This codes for CASRLQGAITDTQYF.

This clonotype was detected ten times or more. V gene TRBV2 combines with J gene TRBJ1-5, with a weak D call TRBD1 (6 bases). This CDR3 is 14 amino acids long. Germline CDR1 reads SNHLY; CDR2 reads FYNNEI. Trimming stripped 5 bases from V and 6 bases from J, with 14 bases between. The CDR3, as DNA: TGTGCCAGCAGTCCACAGGGTCGGGGTCAGCCCCAGCATTTT. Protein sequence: CASSPQGRGQPQHF. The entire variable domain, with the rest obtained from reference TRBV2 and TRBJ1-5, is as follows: EPEVTQTPSHQVTQMGQEVILRCVPISNHLYFYWYRQILGQKVEFLVSFYNNEISEKSEIFDDQFSVERPDGSNFTLKIRSTKLEDSAMYFCASSPQGRGQPQHFGDGTRLSIL.

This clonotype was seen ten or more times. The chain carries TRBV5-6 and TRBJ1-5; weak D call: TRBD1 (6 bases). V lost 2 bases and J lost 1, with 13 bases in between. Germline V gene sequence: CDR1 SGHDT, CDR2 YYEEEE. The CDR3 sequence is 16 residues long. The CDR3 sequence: CASSFGRGGSNQPQHF. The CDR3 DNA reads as TGTGCCAGCAGCTTCGGCAGGGGCGGGAGCAATCAGCCCCAGCATTTT.

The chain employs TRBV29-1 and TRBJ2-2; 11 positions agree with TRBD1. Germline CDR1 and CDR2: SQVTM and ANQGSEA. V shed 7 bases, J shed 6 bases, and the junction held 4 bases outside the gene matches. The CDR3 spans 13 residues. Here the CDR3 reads CSAGQGAAGELFF. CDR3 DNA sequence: TGCAGCGCCGGACAGGGGGCGGCCGGGGAGCTGTTTTTT.

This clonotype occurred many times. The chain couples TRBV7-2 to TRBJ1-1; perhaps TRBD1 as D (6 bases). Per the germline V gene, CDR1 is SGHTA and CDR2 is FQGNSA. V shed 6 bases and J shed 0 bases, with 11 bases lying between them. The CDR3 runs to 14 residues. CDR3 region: CASSWDTMNTEAFF. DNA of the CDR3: TGTGCCAGCAGTTGGGACACCATGAACACTGAAGCTTTCTTT.

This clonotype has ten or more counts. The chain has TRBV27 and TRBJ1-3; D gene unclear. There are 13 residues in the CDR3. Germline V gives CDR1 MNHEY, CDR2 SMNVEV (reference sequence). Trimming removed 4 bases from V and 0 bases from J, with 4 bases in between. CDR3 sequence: CASSSSSGNTIYF. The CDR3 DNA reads TGTGCCAGCAGTTCGAGCTCTGGAAACACCATATATTTT.

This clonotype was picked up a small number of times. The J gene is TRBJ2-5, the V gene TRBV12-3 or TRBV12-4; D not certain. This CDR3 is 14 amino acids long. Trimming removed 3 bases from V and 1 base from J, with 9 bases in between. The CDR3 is CASSFQGPQETQYF. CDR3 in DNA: TGTGCCAGCAGTTTTCAAGGTCCCCAAGAGACCCAGTACTTC.

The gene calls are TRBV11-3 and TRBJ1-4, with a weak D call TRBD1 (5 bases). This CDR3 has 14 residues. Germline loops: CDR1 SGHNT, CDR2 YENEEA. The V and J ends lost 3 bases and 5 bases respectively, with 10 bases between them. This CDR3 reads CASSLGRENEKLFF. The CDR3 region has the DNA TGTGCCAGCAGCTTGGGCAGGGAGAATGAAAAACTGTTTTTT.

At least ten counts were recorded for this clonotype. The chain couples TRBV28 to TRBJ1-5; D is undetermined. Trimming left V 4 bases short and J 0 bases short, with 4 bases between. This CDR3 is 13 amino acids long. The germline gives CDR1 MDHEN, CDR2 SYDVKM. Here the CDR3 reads CASSSYSNQPQHF. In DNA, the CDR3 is TGTGCCAGCAGTTCATATAGCAATCAGCCCCAGCATTTT.

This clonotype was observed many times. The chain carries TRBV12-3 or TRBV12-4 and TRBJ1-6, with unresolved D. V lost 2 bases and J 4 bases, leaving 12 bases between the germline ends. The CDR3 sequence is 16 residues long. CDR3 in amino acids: CASSLSGVGYNSPLHF. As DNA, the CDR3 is TGTGCCAGCAGTTTAAGCGGGGTTGGGTATAATTCACCCCTCCACTTT.

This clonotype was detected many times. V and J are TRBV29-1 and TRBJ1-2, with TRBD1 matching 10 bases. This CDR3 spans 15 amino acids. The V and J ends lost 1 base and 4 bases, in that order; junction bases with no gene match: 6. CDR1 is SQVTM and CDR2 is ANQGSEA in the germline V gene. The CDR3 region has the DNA TGCAGCGTTGAAGGTGGACAGGGGGAGAGCTATGGCTACACCTTC. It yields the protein CSVEGGQGESYGYTF. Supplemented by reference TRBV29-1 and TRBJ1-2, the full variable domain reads SAVISQKPSRDICQRGTSLTIQCQVDSQVTMMFWYRQQPGQSLTLIATANQGSEATYESGFVIDKFPISRPNLTFSTLTVSNMSPEDSSIYLCSVEGGQGESYGYTFGSGTRLTVV.

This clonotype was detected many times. The CDR3 DNA reads as TGTGCCAGCAGCCCCGGGACAGGGAGGGGGGAAAAACTGTTTTTT. Its translation is CASSPGTGRGEKLFF. The chain combines TRBV7-2 with TRBJ1-4, with TRBD1 matching 9 bases. The junction had 9 bases not matched to a gene; V was cut back by 5 bases and J by 8 bases. CDR3 length: 15 amino acids. Germline assignment: CDR1 SGHTA and CDR2 FQGNSA.

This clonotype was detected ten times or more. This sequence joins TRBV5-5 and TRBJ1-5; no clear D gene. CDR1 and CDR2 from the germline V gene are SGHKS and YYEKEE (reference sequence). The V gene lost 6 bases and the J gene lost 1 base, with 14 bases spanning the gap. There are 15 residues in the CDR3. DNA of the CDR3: TGTGCCAGCACCGAACATGGACTAAGCAATCAGCCCCAGCATTTT. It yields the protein CASTEHGLSNQPQHF.